This record looks at one T cell receptor beta chain sequence and its context. The record originates from a study of blood T cells in healthy people across ages. The CDR3 is 20 residues long. CDR1 is SGHNT and CDR2 is YYREEE in the germline V gene (reference sequence). Trimming cost V 2 bases and J 3 bases; bases outside gene matches: 19. Then a second PCR, running roughly 7 to 11 cycles, was carried out with a sample-barcoded 5' primer and a J-beta primer mix. A single record per CDR3 protein comes from TCRdb applying MiXCR to the 5' RACE reads. The table includes 550,000 to 700,000 distinct CDR3 sequences, 27% detected once. Each sample used at least 6 million PBMCs.

Sequencing was carried out using blood. V gene TRBV5-4 combines with J gene TRBJ2-5; 10 bases are a match to TRBD2. The TCR originated in a woman aged 70 to 79 in good health. As DNA, the CDR3 is TGTGCCAGCAGCTTTTGGGGCGGACTAGCGGTTCCACCCGGGGAAGAGACCCAGTACTTC. This sequence encodes CASSFWGGLAVPPGEETQYF.